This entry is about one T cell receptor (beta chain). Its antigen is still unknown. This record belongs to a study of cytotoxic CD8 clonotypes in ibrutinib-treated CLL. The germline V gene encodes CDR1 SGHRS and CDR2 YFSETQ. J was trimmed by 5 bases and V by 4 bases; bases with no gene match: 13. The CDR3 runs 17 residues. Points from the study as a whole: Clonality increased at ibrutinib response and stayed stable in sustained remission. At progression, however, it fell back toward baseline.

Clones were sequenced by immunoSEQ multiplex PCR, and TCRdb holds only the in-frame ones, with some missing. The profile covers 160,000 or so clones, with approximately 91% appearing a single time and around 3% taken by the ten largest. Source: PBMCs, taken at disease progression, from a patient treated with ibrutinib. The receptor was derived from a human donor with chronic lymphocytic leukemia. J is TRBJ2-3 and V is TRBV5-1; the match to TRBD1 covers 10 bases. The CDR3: CASSPLPGQGVQDTQYF. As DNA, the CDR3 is TGCGCCAGCAGCCCCCTCCCCGGACAGGGGGTACAAGATACGCAGTATTTT. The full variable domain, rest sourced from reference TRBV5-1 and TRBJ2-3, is KAGVTQTPRYLIKTRGQQVTLSCSPISGHRSVSWYQQTPGQGLQFLFEYFSETQRNKGNFPGRFSGRQFSNSRSEMNVSTLELGDSALYLCASSPLPGQGVQDTQYFGPGTRLTVL.